What follows are 17 T cell receptor beta chains derived from one specimen sequenced in a study of PD-1 blockade in classical Hodgkin lymphoma. The protocol was immunoSEQ multiplex PCR, while the TCRdb copy is restricted to in-frame clones and leaves out a portion. The data contain about 110,000 clones, 70% to 90% of them seen just once; the ten biggest clones take up about 20%. Every one of the patients relapsed after autologous stem cell transplantation (brentuximab vedotin exposure was variable). Sequences were derived from peripheral blood mononuclear cells (PBMCs), sampled before the second cycle of nivolumab. All receptors come from a human donor with classical Hodgkin lymphoma.

A single count supports this clone. The chain combines TRBV4-1 with TRBJ2-2; no definite D call. With 6 bases removed from V and 0 bases from J, the gap between germline ends came to 5 bases. Germline CDR1 reads MGHRA; CDR2 reads YSYEKL. The CDR3 has 13 amino acids. The CDR3 region is CASSRSNTGELFF. DNA for the CDR3: TGCGCCAGCAGTCGATCGAACACCGGGGAGCTGTTTTTT.

This chain uses TRBV6-1 with TRBJ2-7; D possibly corresponds to TRBD1 (6 bases). Germline V gives CDR1 MNHNS, CDR2 SASEGT. The CDR3 runs to 16 residues. Trimming pared 1 base from V and 3 bases from J, leaving 16 bases between. The CDR3 DNA reads as TGTGCCAGCAGTGAAGGACAGGCCCTCCCCGTCTACGAGCAGTACTTC. Translating it yields CASSEGQALPVYEQYF.

This chain joins TRBV7-2 and TRBJ1-1; D is unresolved. This CDR3 is built from 14 residues. Germline V gene data show CDR1 as SGHTA and CDR2 as FQGNSA. V was shortened by 5 bases and J by 1 base, with 11 bases between the two germline ends. The DNA of the CDR3 is TGTGCCAGCAGCCAACGATGGACGAACACTGAAGCTTTCTTT. Its protein is CASSQRWTNTEAFF.

J is TRBJ1-4 and V is TRBV30; D ambiguous. The CDR3 is made up of 12 amino acids. V was pared by 0 bases and J by 3 bases, with 2 bases between. CDR1 is GTSNPN and CDR2 is SVGIG in the germline V gene (reference sequence). CDR3 coding DNA: TGTGCCTGGAGTGTGGCTAATGAAAAACTGTTTTTT. Translated, it gives CAWSVANEKLFF.

The chain couples TRBV7-9 to TRBJ2-3; possible D gene TRBD1, 6 bases. Trimming removed 3 bases at V and 1 base at J, with 11 bases between. The CDR3 length is 15 residues. Germline V gene sequence: CDR1 SEHNR, CDR2 FQNEAQ (reference sequence). The CDR3 loop is CASSFRGWGTDTQYF. The CDR3 DNA sequence: TGTGCCAGCAGCTTTAGGGGGTGGGGCACAGATACGCAGTATTTT.

V and J are TRBV6-4 and TRBJ1-2; 7 bases align to TRBD1. V lost 3 bases and J lost 4; bases outside the gene matches: 11. CDR1 and CDR2 from the germline V gene are MRHNA and SNTAGT. This CDR3 comprises 16 residues. CDR3 nucleotide sequence: TGTGCCAGCAGTGAAGAGGGGGCTATACCGTCCTATGGCTACACCTTC. Translating it yields CASSEEGAIPSYGYTF.

The V and J genes are TRBV19 and TRBJ1-1; 11 bases line up with TRBD1. Trimming cost V 1 base and J 4 bases; bases outside gene matches: 5. CDR1 is LNHDA and CDR2 is SQIVND in the germline V gene (reference sequence). This CDR3 has 16 amino acids. The DNA of the CDR3 is TGTGCCAGTAGTATAGTCGGGGGGACAGGGGGCACTGAAGCTTTCTTT. Translating gives CASSIVGGTGGTEAFF.

V usage is TRBV5-6 and J usage is TRBJ1-1; 7 bases match TRBD1. CDR1 and CDR2 from the germline V gene are SGHDT and YYEEEE. The V gene end was trimmed by 1 base and the J gene end by 7 bases; junction bases not matched to a gene: 4. This CDR3 has 13 residues. CDR3 sequence reads: CASSLRQGLEAFF. In DNA form, the CDR3 reads TGTGCCAGCAGCTTGAGACAGGGACTTGAAGCTTTCTTT.

V and J are TRBV9 and TRBJ2-1; TRBD1 aligns across 8 bases. V lost 5 bases to trimming and J lost 6 bases; unmatched junction nucleotides: 7. This CDR3 has 14 residues. CDR1 and CDR2 (germline): SGDLS, YYNGEE. The CDR3 nucleotides are TGTGCCAGCAGACATGACAGGGGCGGCAATGAGCAGTTCTTC. Translated, it gives CASRHDRGGNEQFF.

This clone was recorded only once. The chain is built from TRBV4-2 and TRBJ2-2, with D perhaps matching TRBD1 (7 bases). Germline values: CDR1 LGHNA, CDR2 YNFKEQ. The CDR3 has 15 residues. With 0 bases removed from V and 5 bases from J, the gap between germline ends came to 10 bases. CDR3 in DNA: TGTGCCAGCAGCCAAGAACAGGGGAGGACCGGGGAGCTGTTTTTT. Translation gives CASSQEQGRTGELFF.

This clone was counted a single time. This rearrangement joins TRBV13 to TRBJ1-1; D gene ambiguous. Germline-derived CDR1 and CDR2 are PRHDT and FYEKMQ (reference sequence). The V end lost 3 bases, the J end lost 6 bases, and 8 bases lay between the germline ends. CDR3 length: 12 residues. This chain's CDR3 is CASSLERSEAFF. CDR3 bases: TGTGCCAGCAGCTTGGAGCGTTCTGAAGCTTTCTTT.

This clone occurred a few times. The chain links TRBV5-1 to TRBJ2-7; no firm D call. V lost 1 base and J lost 4, with 12 bases in between. Germline V gene sequence: CDR1 SGHRS, CDR2 YFSETQ. This CDR3 is built from 14 residues. This CDR3 is CASSLTASQYEQYF. The CDR3 nucleotides are TGCGCCAGCAGCTTGACGGCTAGTCAATACGAGCAGTACTTC.

V and J are TRBV29-1 and TRBJ2-7; 9 positions match TRBD2. In germline, CDR1 is SQVTM, CDR2 ANQGSEA. The CDR3 is made up of 14 amino acids. Trimming cost V 4 bases and J 4 bases; bases outside gene matches: 8. In DNA, the CDR3 is TGCAGCGTTGGCCTAGCGGGGAGCACTTACGAGCAGTACTTC. This codes for CSVGLAGSTYEQYF.

The chain employs TRBV5-4 and TRBJ1-1; no definite D call. V lost 4 bases to trimming and J lost 1 base, with 14 bases between them. The CDR3 loop spans 15 amino acids. Germline lookup yields CDR1 SGHNT and CDR2 YYREEE (reference sequence). CDR3 nucleotides: TGTGCCAGCAGCCCGGGCCTATCGGGGAACACTGAAGCTTTCTTT. Translated, it gives CASSPGLSGNTEAFF.

The V gene is TRBV12-5, the J gene TRBJ2-1, with 10 bases lining up with TRBD2. After removal of 3 bases from V and 12 bases from J, the junction contained 17 bases not matched to a gene. CDR3 length equals 17 residues. Germline CDR1 and CDR2: LGHNT and FRNRAP. CDR3 sequence (DNA): TGTGCTAGTGGTTTAGAACTAGCGGGACGAGTTCCCGAGGTGCAGTTCTTC. This gives the protein CASGLELAGRVPEVQFF.

The CDR3 DNA is TGCGCCAGCAGCCTTAGACAGGGGGCGGATGTGTATGGAAACACCATATATTTT. This encodes CASSLRQGADVYGNTIYF. The chain carries TRBV10-1 and TRBJ1-3, with TRBD1 matching 10 bases. Germline trimming cut 6 bases from V and 3 bases from J; bases unmatched to any gene: 14. Germline V gene lookup returns CDR1 WNHNN and CDR2 SYGVQD (reference sequence). This CDR3 comprises 18 residues.

This chain uses TRBV27 with TRBJ2-2, with D possibly being TRBD1 (6 bases). This CDR3 is 14 amino acids long. Germline V gene lookup returns CDR1 MNHEY and CDR2 SMNVEV (reference sequence). Between the trimmed V and J ends, which lost 6 bases and 2 bases, there was a span of 10 bases. The CDR3, as DNA: TGTGCCAGCAGATCGGACAGAAACACCGGGGAGCTGTTTTTT. Translating it yields CASRSDRNTGELFF.